This T cell receptor (beta chain) was recovered during a study of cytomegalovirus exposure and HLA in healthy donors. The germline V gene has CDR1 SNHLY and CDR2 FYNNEI. V was shortened by 6 bases and J by 5 bases, with 13 bases between the two germline ends. There are 13 residues in the CDR3. The PCR employed 60 Vbeta primers together with 13 Jbeta primers. Measured with immunoSEQ multiplex PCR; TCRdb has only the in-frame clones, and not every one. The repertoire holds roughly 160,000 clones, with roughly 80% as singletons. The table lists this clone with a few counts. Sequencing was carried out using PBMCs. The TCR sequence derives from a woman aged 25 to 39 in good health and CMV-seropositive. The chain has TRBV2 and TRBJ1-1; D call uncertain. The CDR3 loop is CASSTRSFTEAFF. CDR3 nucleotides: TGTGCCAGCAGCACTCGAAGCTTTACTGAAGCTTTCTTT.